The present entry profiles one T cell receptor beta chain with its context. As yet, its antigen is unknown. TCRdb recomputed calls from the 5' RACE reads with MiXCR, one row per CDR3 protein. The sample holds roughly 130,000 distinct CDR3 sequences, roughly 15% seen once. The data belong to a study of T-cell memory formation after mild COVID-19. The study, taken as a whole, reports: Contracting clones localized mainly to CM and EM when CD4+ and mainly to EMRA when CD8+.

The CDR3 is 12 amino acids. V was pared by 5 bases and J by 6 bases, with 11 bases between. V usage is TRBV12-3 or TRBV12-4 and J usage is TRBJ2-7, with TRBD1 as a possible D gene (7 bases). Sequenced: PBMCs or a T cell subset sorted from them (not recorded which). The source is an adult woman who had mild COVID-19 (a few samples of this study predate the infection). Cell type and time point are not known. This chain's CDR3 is CASSNQGGEQYF. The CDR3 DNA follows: TGTGCCAGCAGTAATCAGGGGGGCGAGCAGTACTTC.